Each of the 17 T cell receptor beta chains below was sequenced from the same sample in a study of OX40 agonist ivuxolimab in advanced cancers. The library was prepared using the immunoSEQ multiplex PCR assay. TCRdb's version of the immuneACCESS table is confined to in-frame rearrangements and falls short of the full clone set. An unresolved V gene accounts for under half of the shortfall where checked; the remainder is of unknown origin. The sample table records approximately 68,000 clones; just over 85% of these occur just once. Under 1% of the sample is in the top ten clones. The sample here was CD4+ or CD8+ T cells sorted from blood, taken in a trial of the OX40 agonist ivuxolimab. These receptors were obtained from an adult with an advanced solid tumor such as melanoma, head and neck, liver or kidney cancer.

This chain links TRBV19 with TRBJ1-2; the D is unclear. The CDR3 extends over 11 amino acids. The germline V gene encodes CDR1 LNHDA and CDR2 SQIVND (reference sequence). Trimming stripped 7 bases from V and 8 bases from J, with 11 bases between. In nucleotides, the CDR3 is TGTGCCAGTACCCTAGGAAGGGGCTACACCTTC. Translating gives CASTLGRGYTF.

The DNA of the CDR3 is TGTGCCAGCAGGTCCGGGACAGGGAACTATGGCTACACCTTC. Its translation: CASRSGTGNYGYTF. The chain employs TRBV28 and TRBJ1-2; TRBD1 matches 9 bases. The CDR3 has 14 residues. From germline, CDR1 is MDHEN and CDR2 SYDVKM. V trimming: 6 bases; J trimming: 2 bases; junction bases outside the gene matches: 4.

The CDR3 DNA reads TGCGCCAGCAGCCAAGCCTTAGCGGGGGGCTCCTACAATGAGCAGTTCTTC. It translates to CASSQALAGGSYNEQFF. This chain connects TRBV4-3 to TRBJ2-1; 10 bases line up with TRBD2. This CDR3 has 17 amino acids. Germline V gene sequence: CDR1 LGHNA, CDR2 YSLEER. V shed 1 base and J 0 bases; nucleotides not matched to a gene: 3.

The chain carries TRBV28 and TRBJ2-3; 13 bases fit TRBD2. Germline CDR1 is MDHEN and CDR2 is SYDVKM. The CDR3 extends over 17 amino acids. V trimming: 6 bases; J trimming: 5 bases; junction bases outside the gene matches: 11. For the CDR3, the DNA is TGTGCCAGCAGCACTAGCGGGGGGGGCCTCGTCCGAGATACGCAGTATTTT. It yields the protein CASSTSGGGLVRDTQYF. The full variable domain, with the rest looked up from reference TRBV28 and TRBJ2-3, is DVKVTQSSRYLVKRTGEKVFLECVQDMDHENMFWYRQDPGLGLRLIYFSYDVKMKEKGDIPEGYSVSREKKERFSLILESASTNQTSMYLCASSTSGGGLVRDTQYFGPGTRLTVL.

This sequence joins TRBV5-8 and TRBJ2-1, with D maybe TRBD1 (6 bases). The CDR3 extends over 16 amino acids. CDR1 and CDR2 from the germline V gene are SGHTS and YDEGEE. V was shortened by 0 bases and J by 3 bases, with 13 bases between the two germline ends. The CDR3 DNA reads TGTGCCAGCAGCTTGGTGGTAGGGACACACTACAATGAGCAGTTCTTC. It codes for CASSLVVGTHYNEQFF.

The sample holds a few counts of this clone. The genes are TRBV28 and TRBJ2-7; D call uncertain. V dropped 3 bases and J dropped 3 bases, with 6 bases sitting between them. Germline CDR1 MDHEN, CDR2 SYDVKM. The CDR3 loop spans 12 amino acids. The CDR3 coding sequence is TGTGCCAGCAGTTTCCAGGACTACGAGCAGTACTTC. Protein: CASSFQDYEQYF.

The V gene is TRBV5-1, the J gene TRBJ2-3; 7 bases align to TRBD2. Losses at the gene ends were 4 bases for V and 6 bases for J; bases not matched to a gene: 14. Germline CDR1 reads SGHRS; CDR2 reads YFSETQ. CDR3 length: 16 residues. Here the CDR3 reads CASSLGGTARADTQYF. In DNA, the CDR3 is TGCGCCAGCAGCCTGGGGGGGACCGCAAGGGCGGATACGCAGTATTTT.

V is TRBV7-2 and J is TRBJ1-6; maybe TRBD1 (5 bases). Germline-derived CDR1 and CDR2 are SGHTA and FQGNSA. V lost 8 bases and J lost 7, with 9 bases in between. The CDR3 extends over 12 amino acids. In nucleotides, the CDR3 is TGTGCCAGCTCATGGGGGAATTCACCCCTCCACTTT. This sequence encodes CASSWGNSPLHF.

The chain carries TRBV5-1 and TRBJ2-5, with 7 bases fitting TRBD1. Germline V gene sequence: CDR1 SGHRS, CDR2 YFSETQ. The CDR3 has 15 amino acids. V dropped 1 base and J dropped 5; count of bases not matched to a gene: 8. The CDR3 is CASSLLGGEGETQYF. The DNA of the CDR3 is TGCGCCAGCAGCTTGCTAGGGGGCGAAGGGGAGACCCAGTACTTC.

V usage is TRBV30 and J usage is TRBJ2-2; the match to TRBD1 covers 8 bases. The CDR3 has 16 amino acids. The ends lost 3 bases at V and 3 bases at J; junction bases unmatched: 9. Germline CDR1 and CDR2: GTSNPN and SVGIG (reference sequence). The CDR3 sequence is CAWRLGQGLYTGELFF. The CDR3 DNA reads TGTGCCTGGAGACTTGGACAGGGTCTCTACACCGGGGAGCTGTTTTTT.

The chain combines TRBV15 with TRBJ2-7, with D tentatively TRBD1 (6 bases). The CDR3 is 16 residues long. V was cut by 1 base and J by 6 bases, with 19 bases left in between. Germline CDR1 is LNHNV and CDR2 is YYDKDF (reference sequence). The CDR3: CATSRGDRDTRIEQYF. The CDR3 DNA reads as TGTGCCACCAGCAGAGGAGACCGGGACACCCGTATCGAGCAGTACTTC.

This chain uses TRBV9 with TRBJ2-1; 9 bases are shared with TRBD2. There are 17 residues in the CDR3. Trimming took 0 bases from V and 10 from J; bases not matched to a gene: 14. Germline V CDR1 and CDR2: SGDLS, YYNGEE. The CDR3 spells CASSVVKGTSTLQEQFF. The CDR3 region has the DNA TGTGCCAGCAGCGTAGTCAAAGGGACTAGCACCCTACAGGAGCAGTTCTTC. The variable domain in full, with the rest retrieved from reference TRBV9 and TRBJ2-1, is DSGVTQTPKHLITATGQRVTLRCSPRSGDLSVYWYQQSLDQGLQFLIQYYNGEERAKGNILERFSAQQFPDLHSELNLSSLELGDSALYFCASSVVKGTSTLQEQFFGPGTRLTVL.

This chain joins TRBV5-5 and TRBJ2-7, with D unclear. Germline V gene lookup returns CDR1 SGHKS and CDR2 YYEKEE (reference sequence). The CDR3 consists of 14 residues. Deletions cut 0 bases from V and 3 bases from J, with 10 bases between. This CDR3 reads CASSLEEGRYEQYF. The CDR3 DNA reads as TGTGCCAGCAGCTTGGAGGAAGGGCGCTACGAGCAGTACTTC.

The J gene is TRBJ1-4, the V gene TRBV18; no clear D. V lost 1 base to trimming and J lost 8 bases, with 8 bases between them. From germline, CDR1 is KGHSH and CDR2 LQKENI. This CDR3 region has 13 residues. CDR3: CASSPQAEEKLFF. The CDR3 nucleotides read TGTGCCAGCTCACCACAGGCAGAAGAAAAACTGTTTTTT.

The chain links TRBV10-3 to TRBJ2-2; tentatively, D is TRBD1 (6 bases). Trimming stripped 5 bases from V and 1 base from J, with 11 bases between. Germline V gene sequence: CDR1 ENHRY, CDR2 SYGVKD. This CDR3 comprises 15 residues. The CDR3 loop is CAISNRVRNTGELFF. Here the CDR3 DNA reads TGTGCCATCAGTAACAGGGTTAGGAACACCGGGGAGCTGTTTTTT.

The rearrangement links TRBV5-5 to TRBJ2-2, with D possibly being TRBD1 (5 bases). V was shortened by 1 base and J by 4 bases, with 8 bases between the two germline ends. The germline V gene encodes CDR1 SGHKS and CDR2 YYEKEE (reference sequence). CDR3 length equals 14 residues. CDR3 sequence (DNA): TGTGCCAGCAGCTTGAGGACATTCACCGGGGAGCTGTTTTTT. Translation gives CASSLRTFTGELFF.

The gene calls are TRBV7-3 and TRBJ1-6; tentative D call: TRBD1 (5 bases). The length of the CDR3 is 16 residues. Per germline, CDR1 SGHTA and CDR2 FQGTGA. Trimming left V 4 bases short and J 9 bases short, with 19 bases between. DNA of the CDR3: TGTGCCAGCAGCTGGGGACGGACGGCGGTCGGTTCACCCCTCCACTTT. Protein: CASSWGRTAVGSPLHF.